This is a list of T cell receptor beta chains from one sample in a study of T cells after yellow fever vaccination. Each CDR3 protein gets one entry after TCRdb re-called the 5' RACE reads with MiXCR. The sample consists of roughly 300,000 distinct CDR3 sequences, 6.5% to 8.5% of them appearing once. Source: PBMCs, taken roughly 46 days after the first yellow fever vaccination. The receptors come from a man younger than 35 who received the YFV17D yellow fever vaccine. Each CDR3 is given with its conserved first and last residue. Each record gives: V gene, D gene, J gene, clone size, CDR3 DNA, CDR3 protein. D genes are given only for firm matches. Some rows have no size entry. The others give once, few or many, or a class for an expanded clone.

v_call: TRBV12-3/TRBV12-4; d_call: NA; j_call: TRBJ2-1; clone_size: NA; cdr3_nt: NA; cdr3_aa: CASTNFGNGTSGNEQFF
v_call: TRBV6-6; d_call: TRBD2; j_call: TRBJ2-1; clone_size: NA; cdr3_nt: TGTGCCAGCAGTTACGGGACTAACGTGGAGCAGTTCTTC; cdr3_aa: CASSYGTNVEQFF
v_call: TRBV27; d_call: TRBD1; j_call: TRBJ2-3; clone_size: few; cdr3_nt: TGTGCCAGCAGTTCAAACAGGGGGCGAGGGGCAGATACGCAGTATTTT; cdr3_aa: CASSSNRGRGADTQYF
v_call: TRBV12-3/TRBV12-4; d_call: TRBD1; j_call: TRBJ1-5; clone_size: many; cdr3_nt: TGTGCCAGCAGTCCAGGGGGCGAAGGTCAGCCCCAGCATTTT; cdr3_aa: CASSPGGEGQPQHF
v_call: TRBV25-1; d_call: NA; j_call: TRBJ1-2; clone_size: few; cdr3_nt: TGTGCCAGCAGTTGGGGGACCGACTATGGCTACACCTTC; cdr3_aa: CASSWGTDYGYTF
v_call: TRBV25-1; d_call: NA; j_call: TRBJ2-4; clone_size: NA; cdr3_nt: TGTGCCAGCAGTGCCCGGACAGTAGCCAAAAACATTCAGTACTTC; cdr3_aa: CASSARTVAKNIQYF
v_call: TRBV28; d_call: NA; j_call: TRBJ2-3; clone_size: few; cdr3_nt: TGTGCCAGCAGTTTTATTCTCACTAGCACAGATACGCAGTATTTT; cdr3_aa: CASSFILTSTDTQYF
v_call: TRBV6-5; d_call: NA; j_call: TRBJ2-7; clone_size: NA; cdr3_nt: TGTGCCAGCAGTTACGGCGGGTTGAGCTCCTACGAGCAGTACTTC; cdr3_aa: CASSYGGLSSYEQYF
v_call: TRBV20-1; d_call: NA; j_call: TRBJ1-2; clone_size: few; cdr3_nt: TGCAGTGCTACGCCTCCGAGAACAGCAGGCTATGGCTACACCTTC; cdr3_aa: CSATPPRTAGYGYTF
v_call: TRBV5-1; d_call: TRBD1; j_call: TRBJ2-5; clone_size: few; cdr3_nt: TGCGCCAGCAGCTTCGGGCAGGGGGAAGAGACCCAGTACTTC; cdr3_aa: CASSFGQGEETQYF
v_call: TRBV12-3/TRBV12-4; d_call: NA; j_call: TRBJ2-1; clone_size: NA; cdr3_nt: TGTGCCAGCAGTTTACCCCACTGGGCGGGGGCCCGGCCCAATGAGCAGTTCTTC; cdr3_aa: CASSLPHWAGARPNEQFF
v_call: TRBV25-1; d_call: NA; j_call: TRBJ2-5; clone_size: NA; cdr3_nt: TGTGCCAGCAGGGACGCCGGGGAGACCCAGTACTTC; cdr3_aa: CASRDAGETQYF
v_call: TRBV29-1; d_call: NA; j_call: TRBJ2-1; clone_size: many; cdr3_nt: TGCAGCGTTTGGGGGGGGGCAGGCAATGAGCAGTTCTTC; cdr3_aa: CSVWGGAGNEQFF
v_call: TRBV5-6; d_call: NA; j_call: TRBJ2-7; clone_size: many; cdr3_nt: TGTGCCAGCAGCTTGGGGACACCTTACGAGCAGTACTTC; cdr3_aa: CASSLGTPYEQYF
v_call: TRBV7-2; d_call: NA; j_call: TRBJ2-1; clone_size: few; cdr3_nt: TGTGCCAGCAGCTTACGACTCGCCTACAATGAGCAGTTCTTC; cdr3_aa: CASSLRLAYNEQFF
v_call: TRBV30; d_call: NA; j_call: TRBJ1-1; clone_size: NA; cdr3_nt: TGTGCCTGGAGTGTACAAATGGGTTCGGGGACTGAAGCTTTCTTT; cdr3_aa: CAWSVQMGSGTEAFF
v_call: TRBV12-3/TRBV12-4; d_call: TRBD1; j_call: TRBJ1-1; clone_size: many; cdr3_nt: TGTGCCAGCACAGACAGGGACACTGAAGCTTTCTTT; cdr3_aa: CASTDRDTEAFF
v_call: TRBV29-1; d_call: NA; j_call: TRBJ1-2; clone_size: NA; cdr3_nt: TGCAGCGTTAATATGGTCTATGGCTACACCTTC; cdr3_aa: CSVNMVYGYTF
v_call: TRBV5-1; d_call: TRBD1; j_call: TRBJ2-7; clone_size: many; cdr3_nt: TGCGCCAGTACCGGGACAGGGGACATCGAGCAGTACTTC; cdr3_aa: CASTGTGDIEQYF
v_call: TRBV4-3; d_call: NA; j_call: TRBJ2-3; clone_size: NA; cdr3_nt: TGCGCCAGCAGCCAAGGCCCGGTGTCGGCAGACAGAGCCACAGATACGCAGTATTTT; cdr3_aa: CASSQGPVSADRATDTQYF
v_call: TRBV5-4; d_call: NA; j_call: TRBJ2-7; clone_size: few; cdr3_nt: TGTGCCAGCAGCCTGGGCGGGGGCGCAGGCTACGAGCAGTACTTC; cdr3_aa: CASSLGGGAGYEQYF
v_call: TRBV5-1; d_call: NA; j_call: TRBJ2-2; clone_size: many; cdr3_nt: TGCGCCAGCAGCCCCGAAACCGGGGAGCTGTTTTTT; cdr3_aa: CASSPETGELFF
v_call: TRBV7-9; d_call: NA; j_call: TRBJ2-6; clone_size: few; cdr3_nt: TGTGCCAGCAGCTCATCCGGGCCCTTAACTGGGGCCAACGTCCTGACTTTC; cdr3_aa: CASSSSGPLTGANVLTF
v_call: TRBV9; d_call: TRBD1; j_call: TRBJ1-1; clone_size: few; cdr3_nt: TGTGCCAGCAGCGTCTCAGGGGGCATGAACACTGAAGCTTTCTTT; cdr3_aa: CASSVSGGMNTEAFF
v_call: TRBV20-1; d_call: NA; j_call: TRBJ2-5; clone_size: NA; cdr3_nt: TGCAGTGCGAGTGGGTCGCTCGGGCGGACCCAGTACTTC; cdr3_aa: CSASGSLGRTQYF
v_call: TRBV18; d_call: NA; j_call: TRBJ2-5; clone_size: many; cdr3_nt: TGTGCCAGCTCACCACCGGGGGCAGGGTATACGGAGACCCAGTACTTC; cdr3_aa: CASSPPGAGYTETQYF
v_call: TRBV15; d_call: NA; j_call: TRBJ2-1; clone_size: NA; cdr3_nt: TGTGCCACCAGCAGAGTGGCCCGACTAGATTTCGATGAGCAGTTCTTC; cdr3_aa: CATSRVARLDFDEQFF
v_call: TRBV11-2; d_call: NA; j_call: TRBJ2-1; clone_size: NA; cdr3_nt: TGTGCCAGCAGCCCACCCCAGGGGGGCCGTATCAATGAGCAGTTCTTC; cdr3_aa: CASSPPQGGRINEQFF
v_call: TRBV12-3/TRBV12-4; d_call: NA; j_call: TRBJ1-5; clone_size: NA; cdr3_nt: TGTGCCAGCAGTTTTTCCGGGGGACAGCCCCAGCATTTT; cdr3_aa: CASSFSGGQPQHF
v_call: TRBV20-1; d_call: TRBD2; j_call: TRBJ2-3; clone_size: NA; cdr3_nt: TGCAGTGCTAGGGCGCTTGAGCGGGGGGCCACAGATACGCAGTATTTT; cdr3_aa: CSARALERGATDTQYF
v_call: TRBV7-9; d_call: TRBD1; j_call: TRBJ2-1; clone_size: NA; cdr3_nt: TGTGCCAGCAGCCTGACAGGGCCCCCATACAATGAGCAGTTCTTC; cdr3_aa: CASSLTGPPYNEQFF
v_call: TRBV7-2; d_call: TRBD2; j_call: TRBJ2-7; clone_size: NA; cdr3_nt: TGTGCCAGCAGCTTAGACAGCGGGGGGAACTACGAGCAGTACTTC; cdr3_aa: CASSLDSGGNYEQYF
v_call: TRBV6-1; d_call: NA; j_call: TRBJ2-3; clone_size: NA; cdr3_nt: TGTGCCAGCAGTGAATTGGGGCGGCACACAGATACGCAGTATTTT; cdr3_aa: CASSELGRHTDTQYF
v_call: TRBV12-3/TRBV12-4; d_call: NA; j_call: TRBJ2-2; clone_size: NA; cdr3_nt: TGTGCCAGCAGGGGAGTGGGGGGCGGGGAGCTGTTTTTT; cdr3_aa: CASRGVGGGELFF
v_call: TRBV4-3; d_call: NA; j_call: TRBJ2-2; clone_size: NA; cdr3_nt: TGCGCCAGCAGCCAAGACGGTCTGCGAACCGGGGAGCTGTTTTTT; cdr3_aa: CASSQDGLRTGELFF
v_call: TRBV5-4; d_call: TRBD1; j_call: TRBJ2-1; clone_size: NA; cdr3_nt: TGTGCCAGCAGCCAACAGGGGAGCTCCTACAATGAGCAGTTCTTC; cdr3_aa: CASSQQGSSYNEQFF
v_call: TRBV12-3/TRBV12-4; d_call: NA; j_call: TRBJ1-1; clone_size: few; cdr3_nt: TGTGCCAGCGGGCCGGGACAACCGAACACTGAAGCTTTCTTT; cdr3_aa: CASGPGQPNTEAFF
v_call: TRBV9; d_call: NA; j_call: TRBJ2-5; clone_size: many; cdr3_nt: TGTGCCAGCAGCGTCCAGGACGGGCCGGTAGAGACCCAGTACTTC; cdr3_aa: CASSVQDGPVETQYF
v_call: TRBV3-1; d_call: TRBD1; j_call: TRBJ2-1; clone_size: many; cdr3_nt: TGTGCCAGCAGCCAAGTCACCTTTGAACACCGACAGGGCAATGAGCAGTTCTTC; cdr3_aa: CASSQVTFEHRQGNEQFF
v_call: TRBV7-9; d_call: NA; j_call: TRBJ1-1; clone_size: NA; cdr3_nt: TGTGCCAGCAGCCAGGGCGGTCTCCACGGGACCACTGAAGCTTTCTTT; cdr3_aa: CASSQGGLHGTTEAFF
v_call: TRBV4-3; d_call: TRBD2; j_call: TRBJ2-7; clone_size: NA; cdr3_nt: TGCGCCAGCAGCCAATCGACTAGCGGGGACTACGAGCAGTACTTC; cdr3_aa: CASSQSTSGDYEQYF
v_call: TRBV7-9; d_call: TRBD2; j_call: TRBJ2-2; clone_size: NA; cdr3_nt: TGTGCCAGCAGTCCGGGACTAGTTAACACCGGGGAGCTGTTTTTT; cdr3_aa: CASSPGLVNTGELFF
v_call: TRBV20-1; d_call: TRBD2; j_call: TRBJ2-1; clone_size: few; cdr3_nt: TGCAGTTGGCTAGCGGAGAGCTCCTACAATGAGCAGTTCTTC; cdr3_aa: CSWLAESSYNEQFF
v_call: TRBV3-1; d_call: NA; j_call: TRBJ2-4; clone_size: few; cdr3_nt: TGTGCCAGCAGCCAATCGCACATTCAGTACTTC; cdr3_aa: CASSQSHIQYF
v_call: TRBV5-4; d_call: NA; j_call: TRBJ1-6; clone_size: few; cdr3_nt: TGTGCCAGCAGCTTGTGGGGGAAACCGGGCGCCCGAGGTTCACCCCTCCACTTT; cdr3_aa: CASSLWGKPGARGSPLHF
v_call: TRBV27; d_call: TRBD1; j_call: TRBJ2-1; clone_size: NA; cdr3_nt: TGTGCCGGCAGTCCCTACAGGGGAAAAAGGTCCTACAATGAGCAGTTCTTC; cdr3_aa: CAGSPYRGKRSYNEQFF
v_call: TRBV10-2; d_call: NA; j_call: TRBJ2-7; clone_size: NA; cdr3_nt: TGCGCCAGCACTTTCGGCGGACGGTACTACGAGCAGTACTTC; cdr3_aa: CASTFGGRYYEQYF